A single sample is the source of the 15 T cell receptor beta chains below, sequenced in a study of T cell repertoires in cytomegalovirus infection. TCRdb reprocessed the reads via MiXCR and lists one record per CDR3 protein. The sample records some 300,000 distinct CDR3 sequences, under 20% being singletons. The sample comprised PBMCs. These receptor sequences come from a human donor in good health (CMV status not recorded). Some clones in this sample may be carry-over from other donors' samples.

This clonotype has ten or more counts. The J gene is TRBJ1-3, the V gene TRBV6-6; no firm D call. V gave up 6 bases and J gave up 0 bases, with 15 bases separating them. Germline V CDR1 and CDR2: MNHNY, SVGAGI (reference sequence). CDR3 length: 16 amino acids. CDR3 protein: CASRHAQILSGNTIYF. The CDR3 DNA follows: TGTGCCAGCAGGCACGCACAAATTCTCTCTGGAAACACCATATATTTT.

This clonotype was counted between two and nine times. The V and J genes are TRBV19 and TRBJ1-1; D unclear. This CDR3 contains 14 residues. CDR1 is LNHDA, CDR2 SQIVND, per germline (reference sequence). Between the trimmed V and J ends, which lost 7 bases and 1 base, there was a span of 13 bases. The CDR3 sequence is CASTLGNGNTEAFF. Here the CDR3 DNA reads TGTGCCAGTACCCTCGGGAACGGGAACACTGAAGCTTTCTTT.

V and J are TRBV20-1 and TRBJ2-5; TRBD1 is a possible D gene (6 bases). Germline V CDR1 and CDR2: DFQATT, SNEGSKA (reference sequence). There are 13 residues in the CDR3. V was shortened by 4 bases and J by 1 base, with 10 bases between the two germline ends. The CDR3 DNA reads TGCAGTGCTAACGGACAGACCCAAGAGACCCAGTACTTC. This translates into CSANGQTQETQYF.

This clonotype appeared many times. J is TRBJ2-1 and V is TRBV29-1; D ambiguous. Trimming shortened V by 4 bases and J by 5 bases, and 21 bases separated the two germline ends. The V gene's germline CDR1 is SQVTM and CDR2 ANQGSEA. The CDR3 extends over 16 amino acids. This CDR3 is CSVAGSSHFPDNEQFF. The CDR3 nucleotides read TGCAGCGTTGCGGGTAGCAGCCATTTCCCCGACAATGAGCAGTTCTTC.

The chain links TRBV19 to TRBJ1-5, with D possibly being TRBD1 (5 bases). From germline, CDR1 is LNHDA and CDR2 SQIVND (reference sequence). V was shortened by 3 bases and J by 7 bases, with 13 bases between the two germline ends. CDR3 length: 14 amino acids. The CDR3 sequence: CASSITGVEQPQHF. In DNA form, the CDR3 reads TGTGCCAGTAGTATCACGGGGGTCGAGCAGCCCCAGCATTTT.

This clonotype occurred many times. The gene calls are TRBV28 and TRBJ2-1; TRBD2 agrees at 8 bases. Germline values: CDR1 MDHEN, CDR2 SYDVKM. With 8 bases clipped from V and 4 bases from J, the junction kept 10 bases outside the gene matches. This CDR3 spans 15 amino acids. CDR3 region: CASRLGASGYNEQFF. As DNA, the CDR3 is TGTGCCAGCCGTCTGGGGGCTAGCGGGTACAATGAGCAGTTCTTC.

This clonotype was counted once. This rearrangement joins TRBV25-1 to TRBJ2-2; D is undetermined. CDR1 is MGHDK and CDR2 is SYGVNS in the germline V gene. This CDR3 has 14 amino acids. Trimming shortened V by 5 bases and J by 3 bases, and 10 bases separated the two germline ends. Here the CDR3 reads CASSSDYYTGELFF. The CDR3 region has the DNA TGTGCCAGCAGTTCCGATTACTACACCGGGGAGCTGTTTTTT.

This clonotype was counted between two and nine times. The J gene is TRBJ2-1, the V gene TRBV27, with TRBD2 as a possible D gene (6 bases). Trimming removed 5 bases at V and 7 bases at J, with 12 bases between. The germline V gene encodes CDR1 MNHEY and CDR2 SMNVEV (reference sequence). CDR3 size: 13 residues. CDR3 region: CASSARGGNEQFF. As DNA, the CDR3 is TGTGCCAGCAGTGCTCGAGGAGGGAATGAGCAGTTCTTC.

This clonotype was seen at least ten times. V and J are TRBV7-8 and TRBJ2-3, with 16 bases fitting TRBD2. Germline V gene lookup returns CDR1 SGHVS and CDR2 FQNEAQ. This CDR3 has 15 amino acids. The V and J ends lost 5 bases and 4 bases, in that order; junction bases with no gene match: 0. CDR3 in amino acids: CASSGTSGGADTQYF. The CDR3 DNA reads TGTGCCAGCAGCGGGACTAGCGGGGGGGCAGATACGCAGTATTTT.

This clonotype was recorded at least ten times. The V gene is TRBV12-3 or TRBV12-4, the J gene TRBJ1-1, with D possibly matching TRBD1 (6 bases). The CDR3 is 11 residues long. V was trimmed by 5 bases and J by 11 bases, leaving 12 bases between them. CDR3 sequence (DNA): TGTGCCAGCAGTCTTGGACAGTCGGCTTTCTTT. Amino acid sequence: CASSLGQSAFF.

This clonotype was recorded at least ten times. The genes are TRBV7-9 and TRBJ1-5, with TRBD1 identical over 7 bases. The CDR3 spans 14 residues. Germline CDR1 reads SEHNR; CDR2 reads FQNEAQ (reference sequence). V shed 6 bases, J shed 4 bases, and the junction held 6 bases outside the gene matches. This CDR3 reads CASSLGTANQPQHF. CDR3 nucleotide sequence: TGTGCCAGCAGTCTCGGGACAGCTAATCAGCCCCAGCATTTT.

The chain uses TRBV6-2 or TRBV6-3 and TRBJ1-5; no definite D call. Germline V gives CDR1 MNHEY, CDR2 SVGEGT. The length of the CDR3 is 13 residues. V was pared by 3 bases and J by 4 bases, with 7 bases between. This CDR3 is CASSYDENQPQHF. In DNA form, the CDR3 reads TGTGCCAGCAGTTATGATGAGAATCAGCCCCAGCATTTT.

The rearrangement links TRBV20-1 to TRBJ1-3, with D possibly matching TRBD1 (6 bases). This CDR3 region has 15 residues. Germline-derived CDR1 and CDR2 are DFQATT and SNEGSKA (reference sequence). The V and J ends lost 0 bases and 0 bases respectively, with 9 bases between them. The CDR3, as DNA: TGCAGTGCTAGAGATCAGGGGAGCTCTGGAAACACCATATATTTT. The encoded protein is CSARDQGSSGNTIYF.

A few counts support this clonotype. This chain joins TRBV18 and TRBJ2-5, with D uncertain. Germline V gene lookup returns CDR1 KGHSH and CDR2 LQKENI. With 2 bases removed from V and 2 bases from J, the gap between germline ends came to 6 bases. There are 13 residues in the CDR3. CDR3 in amino acids: CASSPGEQETQYF. CDR3 DNA: TGTGCCAGCTCACCAGGAGAGCAAGAGACCCAGTACTTC. Full variable domain (missing parts from reference TRBV18 and TRBJ2-5): NAGVMQNPRHLVRRRGQEARLRCSPMKGHSHVYWYRQLPEEGLKFMVYLQKENIIDESGMPKERFSAEFPKEGPSILRIQQVVRGDSAAYFCASSPGEQETQYFGPGTRLLVL.

This clonotype was seen a few times. The V gene is TRBV7-6, the J gene TRBJ2-5; maybe TRBD1 (6 bases). This CDR3 spans 13 amino acids. Trimming took 6 bases from V and 1 from J, leaving 9 bases between them. Per the germline V gene, CDR1 is SGHVS and CDR2 is FNYEAQ. For the CDR3, the DNA is TGTGCCAGCAGAGAGGACAGCCAAGAGACCCAGTACTTC. As protein: CASREDSQETQYF.